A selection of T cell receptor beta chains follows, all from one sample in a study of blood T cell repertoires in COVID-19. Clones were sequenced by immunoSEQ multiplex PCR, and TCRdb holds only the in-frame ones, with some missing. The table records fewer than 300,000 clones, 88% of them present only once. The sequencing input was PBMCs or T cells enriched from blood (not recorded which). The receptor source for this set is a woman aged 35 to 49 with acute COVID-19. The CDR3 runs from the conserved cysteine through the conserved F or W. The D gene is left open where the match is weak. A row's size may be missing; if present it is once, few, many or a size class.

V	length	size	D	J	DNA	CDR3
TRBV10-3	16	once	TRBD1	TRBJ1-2	TGTGCCATCAGTGAGTCGGGACAGGAGGATCAGGGTGGCTACACCTTC	CAISESGQEDQGGYTF
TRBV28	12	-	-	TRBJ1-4	TGTGCCGCGGGGGGGTCTAGGGAAAAACTGTTTTTT	CAAGGSREKLFF
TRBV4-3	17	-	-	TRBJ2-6	TGCGCCAGCAGCCAAGTAAATTCAGTGTCTGGGGCCAACGTCCTGACTTTC	CASSQVNSVSGANVLTF
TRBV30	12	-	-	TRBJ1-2	TGTGCCTGGAGCCTGACAGCATATGGCTACACCTTC	CAWSLTAYGYTF
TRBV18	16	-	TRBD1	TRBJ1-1	TGTGCCAGCTCACCACAACCAGGGGGAACGAACACTGAAGCTTTCTTT	CASSPQPGGTNTEAFF
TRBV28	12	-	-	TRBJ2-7	TGTGCCAGCAGTTTAGGAGGGAACGAGCAGTACTTC	CASSLGGNEQYF
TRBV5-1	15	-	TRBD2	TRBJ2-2	TGCGCCAGCAGCTCATTAGCGGGAAATCCCGGGGAGCTGTTTTTT	CASSSLAGNPGELFF
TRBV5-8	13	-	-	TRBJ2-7	TGTGCCAGCACCAGGGGTCCCTCCTACGAGCAGTACTTC	CASTRGPSYEQYF
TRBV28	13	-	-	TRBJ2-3	TGTGCCAGCAGTCCCTCTAGCACAGATACGCAGTATTTT	CASSPSSTDTQYF
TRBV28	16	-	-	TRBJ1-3	TGTGCCAGCAGCCTGGGCGGGGGACCGAAAGGGGACACCATATATTTT	CASSLGGGPKGDTIYF
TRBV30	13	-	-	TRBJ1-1	TGTGCCTGGAGCGAAACCCTACACGGGGAAGCTTTCTTT	CAWSETLHGEAFF
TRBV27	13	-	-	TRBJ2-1	TGTGCCAGCAGTCTACAGGGGAGGACCACCCGGTTCTTC	CASSLQGRTTRFF
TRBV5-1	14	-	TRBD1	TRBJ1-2	TGCGCCAGCAGCGGCAATGCAGGGGGCTATGGCTACACCTTC	CASSGNAGGYGYTF
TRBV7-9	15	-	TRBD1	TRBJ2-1	TGTGCCAGCAATTTACAGGGGAGCTCCTACAATGAGCAGTTCTTC	CASNLQGSSYNEQFF
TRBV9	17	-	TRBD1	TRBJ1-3	TGTGCCAGCAGCGCACAAACAGGGGGAGATCCTGGAAACACCATATATTTT	CASSAQTGGDPGNTIYF
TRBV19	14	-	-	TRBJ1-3	TGTGCCAGTAGCACTGGGACACCTGGAAACACCATATATTTT	CASSTGTPGNTIYF
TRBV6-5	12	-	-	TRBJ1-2	TGTGCCAGCAGTCTGACAGGCTATGGCTACACCTTC	CASSLTGYGYTF
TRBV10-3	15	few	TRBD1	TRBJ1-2	TGTGCCATCAGGGGGACAGGGGGCGGTTTTAGTGGCTACACCTTC	CAIRGTGGGFSGYTF
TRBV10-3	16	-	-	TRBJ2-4	TGTGCCATCAGCCCGACAGCTTTTCTAGCCAAAAACATTCAGTACTTC	CAISPTAFLAKNIQYF
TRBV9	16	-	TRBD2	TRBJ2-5	TGTGCCAGCAGCGTAGGTGGCGGGAGGTTTTCTGAGACCCAGTACTTC	CASSVGGGRFSETQYF
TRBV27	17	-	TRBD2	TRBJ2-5	TGTGCCAGCAGTTTATCGACCGGGGGTTACGGGGGGGAGACCCAGTACTTC	CASSLSTGGYGGETQYF
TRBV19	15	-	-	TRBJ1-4	TGTGCCAGTAGTATAGCGGCAGGGGAAGGTGAAAAACTGTTTTTT	CASSIAAGEGEKLFF
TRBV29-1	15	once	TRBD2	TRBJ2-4	TGCAGCGTCGCGGGGGGCAGGTCGGCCAAAAACATTCAGTACTTC	CSVAGGRSAKNIQYF
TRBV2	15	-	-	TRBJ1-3	TGTGCCAGCGTCCCCCGACAGGTCTCTGGAAACACCATATATTTT	CASVPRQVSGNTIYF
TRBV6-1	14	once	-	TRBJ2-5	TGTGCCAGCAGTGAACAGGGGGGACGAGAGACCCAGTACTTC	CASSEQGGRETQYF